This entry describes one TCR beta chain. The antigen is undetermined. Second doses that came at about 4 or about 12 weeks were put together. Assay used: immunoSEQ multiplex PCR; TCRdb lists only in-frame clones, some missing. The sample shows roughly 120,000 clones, more than 70% of them seen only once. This entry comes from a study of T cell responses to AZD1222 COVID-19 vaccine. Whole-study results and caveats: Spike-specific TCR depth and breadth grew after two AZD1222 doses. Clonal diversity was possibly underestimated, and the donors were mostly white British, with more females.

The source of this sequence is an adult who received the AZD1222 COVID-19 vaccine. Sequences were derived from peripheral blood, sampled 28 days after the second AZD1222 dose.

CDR3 coding DNA: TGTGCCAGCGGGCTAGCGGGGGGCAACGGGGAGCTGTTTTTT. Translation: CASGLAGGNGELFF. V and J are TRBV2 and TRBJ2-2; TRBD2 agrees at 11 bases. The CDR3 loop spans 14 amino acids. Trimming cost V 8 bases and J 7 bases; bases outside gene matches: 6. Germline V lookup: CDR1 SNHLY, CDR2 FYNNEI.